Each of the 27 T cell receptor beta chains below was sequenced from the same sample in a study of blood T cell repertoires in COVID-19. Sequenced by immunoSEQ multiplex PCR; TCRdb stores in-frame clones only, minus some. The sample consists of tens of thousands of clones, around 90% of them appearing once. Source material: peripheral blood. The receptor source for this set is a man between 45 and 60 years old with COVID-19, enrolled during active disease.

The chain is built from TRBV19 and TRBJ1-5; TRBD1 matches at 11 bases. With 6 bases clipped from V and 6 bases from J, the junction kept 7 bases outside the gene matches. The CDR3 runs 15 residues. Germline loops: CDR1 LNHDA, CDR2 SQIVND (reference sequence). In DNA form, the CDR3 reads TGTGCCAGTAGCTCAAGGACAGGGGGCTTTCAGCCCCAGCATTTT. It codes for CASSSRTGGFQPQHF.

This chain links TRBV19 with TRBJ2-2; perhaps TRBD1 as D (5 bases). CDR3 length: 15 residues. In germline, CDR1 is LNHDA, CDR2 SQIVND (reference sequence). Trimming stripped 4 bases from V and 3 bases from J, with 12 bases between. The CDR3 here is CASSTRQGYTGELFF. The DNA for the CDR3 is TGTGCCAGTAGTACGCGTCAGGGTTACACCGGGGAGCTGTTTTTT.

The chain uses TRBV11-3 and TRBJ2-7, with D tentatively TRBD1 (5 bases). The CDR3 consists of 13 residues. Germline CDR1 reads SGHNT; CDR2 reads YENEEA. V lost 3 bases and J lost 3, with 9 bases in between. As DNA, the CDR3 is TGTGCCAGCAGCTTTGGAGACAGCTACGAGCAGTACTTC. Protein: CASSFGDSYEQYF.

The rearrangement uses TRBV21-1 and TRBJ1-5. TRBV21-1 is listed as a pseudogene. The CDR3 loop spans 19 amino acids. Here the CDR3 DNA reads TGTGCCAGCAGCAAAGTTTTCCAGGGCGGGATATATAGCAATCAGCCCCAGCATTTT. Translated, it gives CASSKVFQGGIYSNQPQHF.

V is TRBV28 and J is TRBJ1-5; 7 positions agree with TRBD1. The J segment lost 4 bases and the V segment lost 0 bases, leaving 9 bases of the junction unmatched. Germline lookup yields CDR1 MDHEN and CDR2 SYDVKM. The CDR3 runs 17 residues. This chain's CDR3 is CASSLWQGTADNQPQHF. The CDR3 DNA reads TGTGCCAGCAGTTTATGGCAGGGGACAGCTGATAATCAGCCCCAGCATTTT.

The chain has TRBV14 and TRBJ2-3, with no clear D. From germline, CDR1 is SGHDN and CDR2 FVKESK. V shed 3 bases and J shed 3 bases, with 7 bases lying between them. This CDR3 comprises 13 residues. This CDR3 is CASSQASTDTQYF. CDR3 bases: TGTGCCAGCAGCCAGGCTTCTACAGATACGCAGTATTTT.

The chain is built from TRBV12-3 or TRBV12-4 and TRBJ2-3, with a tentative D call TRBD2 (5 bases). The V and J ends lost 5 bases and 3 bases respectively, with 6 bases between them. CDR3 length equals 12 residues. CDR3 residues: CASSPGTDTQYF. In DNA form, the CDR3 reads TGTGCCAGCAGTCCGGGGACAGATACGCAGTATTTT.

V usage is TRBV30 and J usage is TRBJ1-5, with 11 bases aligning to TRBD1. Germline trimming cut 3 bases from V and 10 bases from J; bases unmatched to any gene: 8. The CDR3 consists of 14 residues. The germline CDR1 and CDR2 sequences are GTSNPN and SVGIG (reference sequence). CDR3 nucleotide sequence: TGTGCCTGGAGGGGACAGGGGGTCCAGGGTCCCCAGCATTTT. Encoded protein: CAWRGQGVQGPQHF. The full variable domain, with the rest looked up from reference TRBV30 and TRBJ1-5, is SQTIHQWPATLVQPVGSPLSLECTVEGTSNPNLYWYRQAAGRGLQLLFYSVGIGQISSEVPQNLSASRPQDRQFILSSKKLLLSDSGFYLCAWRGQGVQGPQHFGDGTRLSIL.

The chain recombines TRBV7-2 with TRBJ2-2; D possibly corresponds to TRBD2 (6 bases). In germline, CDR1 is SGHTA, CDR2 FQGNSA. The CDR3 consists of 16 residues. Trimming removed 5 bases at V and 6 bases at J, with 19 bases between. Here the CDR3 reads CASSRIRGGGAGELFF. CDR3 DNA sequence: TGTGCCAGCAGCAGGATACGGGGAGGTGGGGCCGGGGAGCTGTTTTTT.

This clone appeared once. In DNA, the CDR3 is TGCGCCAGCAGCCACCGAGGACAGGGAGACTATTCACCCCTCCACTTT. Translation gives CASSHRGQGDYSPLHF. The rearrangement uses TRBV4-1 and TRBJ1-6; 8 bases line up with TRBD1. The V gene end was trimmed by 3 bases and the J gene end by 8 bases; junction bases not matched to a gene: 9. Per germline, CDR1 MGHRA and CDR2 YSYEKL. The CDR3 consists of 16 residues.

This chain links TRBV4-2 with TRBJ1-1; 7 bases align to TRBD1. Per the germline V gene, CDR1 is LGHNA and CDR2 is YNFKEQ. V dropped 3 bases and J dropped 4; count of bases not matched to a gene: 5. The CDR3 runs to 14 residues. The CDR3 region is CASSQGTVTTEAFF. Here the CDR3 DNA reads TGTGCCAGCAGCCAGGGGACAGTGACCACTGAAGCTTTCTTT.

The rearrangement uses TRBV4-3 and TRBJ2-1; 8 positions match TRBD2. The V gene's germline CDR1 is LGHNA and CDR2 YSLEER. Losses at the gene ends were 0 bases for V and 4 bases for J; bases not matched to a gene: 8. The CDR3 contains 17 residues. CDR3 DNA: TGCGCCAGCAGCCAAGATCTCCTAGCGGGCCTTTACAATGAGCAGTTCTTC. The encoded protein is CASSQDLLAGLYNEQFF.

V and J are TRBV19 and TRBJ2-3, with no clear D. The CDR3 loop spans 13 amino acids. Germline-derived CDR1 and CDR2 are LNHDA and SQIVND (reference sequence). Deletions cut 3 bases from V and 4 bases from J, with 8 bases between. CDR3 protein: CASSMPPADTQYF. Written as DNA, the CDR3 is TGTGCCAGTAGTATGCCTCCGGCAGATACGCAGTATTTT.

This sequence joins TRBV28 and TRBJ1-4; 9 bases line up with TRBD1. This CDR3 contains 17 residues. Unmatched junction bases numbered 8, after V lost 6 bases and J lost 0 bases. From germline, CDR1 is MDHEN and CDR2 SYDVKM. CDR3 DNA sequence: TGTGCCAGCAGATTGACAGGGGGAGGATCAACTAATGAAAAACTGTTTTTT. Protein: CASRLTGGGSTNEKLFF.

As to this clone: The junction differs from germline at one of its ends, possibly a read error. For the CDR3, the DNA is TGTGCCAGCAGCGTAGGTGGAGACCAGGAGACCCAGTACTTC. Translating gives CASSVGGDQETQYF. The V gene is TRBV9, the J gene TRBJ2-5; no clear D. Germline V gives CDR1 SGDLS, CDR2 YYNGEE. The CDR3 has 14 residues. The full variable domain, in which reference TRBV9 and TRBJ2-5 provide the parts outside the CDR3, is DSGVTQTPKHLITATGQRVTLRCSPRSGDLSVYWYQQSLDQGLQFLIQYYNGEERAKGNILERFSAQQFPDLHSELNLSSLELGDSALYFCASSVGGDQETQYFGPGTRLLVL.

CDR3 nucleotide sequence: TGTGCCAGCAGTACCGGCGCGACATCTGGCTACACCTTC. Translation: CASSTGATSGYTF. The gene calls are TRBV6-1 and TRBJ1-2; no definite D call. CDR3 length equals 13 residues. Germline V CDR1 and CDR2: MNHNS, SASEGT. Trimming pared 5 bases from V and 7 bases from J, leaving 14 bases between.

The chain is built from TRBV5-4 and TRBJ2-7; 7 bases are a match to TRBD1. Germline loops: CDR1 SGHNT, CDR2 YYREEE (reference sequence). The V and J ends lost 2 bases and 4 bases, in that order; junction bases with no gene match: 12. CDR3 length equals 16 residues. CDR3 DNA: TGTGCCAGCAGCTTCTGGGATTTTGACAGGGATTACGAGCAGTACTTC. It codes for CASSFWDFDRDYEQYF.

The rearrangement joins TRBV5-1 to TRBJ2-1; D unresolved. V shed 4 bases and J shed 4 bases, with 6 bases lying between them. Looked up from germline, CDR1 is SGHRS and CDR2 is YFSETQ. The CDR3 contains 12 residues. The chain's CDR3 is CASSLQYNEQFF. CDR3 sequence (DNA): TGCGCCAGCAGCCTCCAGTACAATGAGCAGTTCTTC.

The chain joins TRBV19 to TRBJ1-1, with a possible D match to TRBD1 (5 bases). The V gene's germline CDR1 is LNHDA and CDR2 SQIVND (reference sequence). V dropped 6 bases and J dropped 6 bases, with 14 bases sitting between them. This CDR3 has 13 amino acids. CDR3 amino acids: CASSLIGGAEAFF. For the CDR3, the DNA is TGTGCCAGTAGCCTAATCGGGGGGGCTGAAGCTTTCTTT.

The rearrangement links TRBV6-5 to TRBJ1-6; 9 nucleotides agree with TRBD1. CDR1 MNHEY and CDR2 SVGAGI come from the germline V gene. V lost 6 bases and J lost 9; bases outside the gene matches: 3. The CDR3 consists of 13 residues. CDR3: CASRTGGLSPLHF. CDR3 bases: TGTGCCAGCAGGACAGGGGGACTTTCACCCCTCCACTTT.

This clone has a single count. V is TRBV4-1 and J is TRBJ1-2, with 11 bases identical to TRBD1. The V gene's germline CDR1 is MGHRA and CDR2 YSYEKL. CDR3 length: 14 amino acids. After removal of 2 bases from V and 6 bases from J, the junction contained 2 bases not matched to a gene. CDR3 in DNA: TGCGCCAGCAGCCAACGGACAGGGGGCGATGGCTACACCTTC. The encoded protein is CASSQRTGGDGYTF.

The V gene is TRBV7-8, the J gene TRBJ1-5; weak D call: TRBD1 (6 bases). Germline V gives CDR1 SGHVS, CDR2 FQNEAQ. Trimming took off 7 bases at V and 3 bases at J, with 10 bases between the two ends. The CDR3 contains 13 residues. The CDR3 nucleotides are TGTGCCAGCAAACAGGGTATCAATCAGCCCCAGCATTTT. Protein product: CASKQGINQPQHF.

The rearrangement joins TRBV2 to TRBJ1-6, with D possibly being TRBD1 (6 bases). The CDR3 contains 15 residues. V shed 4 bases and J shed 9 bases, with 16 bases lying between them. Germline V lookup: CDR1 SNHLY, CDR2 FYNNEI. DNA of the CDR3: TGTGCCAGCAGTGCGGTACAGGGACGGAGTTCACCCCTCCACTTT. Translated, it gives CASSAVQGRSSPLHF.

V is TRBV25-1 and J is TRBJ2-1; 7 bases match TRBD2. The CDR3 is made up of 16 amino acids. The ends lost 8 bases at V and 0 bases at J; junction bases unmatched: 10. Germline CDR1 and CDR2: MGHDK and SYGVNS. The CDR3 bases are TGTGCCAGCGTATCTTGGGGGGGAGACTCCTACAATGAGCAGTTCTTC. Translated, it gives CASVSWGGDSYNEQFF.

This rearrangement joins TRBV6-5 to TRBJ1-5; TRBD1 agrees at 7 bases. The length of the CDR3 is 15 residues. Germline CDR1 is MNHEY and CDR2 is SVGAGI. With V trimmed by 4 bases and J by 0 bases, 3 bases remained unmatched. The CDR3, as DNA: TGTGCCAGCAGTTCAGGGGGTTATAGCAATCAGCCCCAGCATTTT. Translation: CASSSGGYSNQPQHF.

This chain uses TRBV6-5 with TRBJ1-4; D not certain. Germline lookup yields CDR1 MNHEY and CDR2 SVGAGI. Trimming pared 0 bases from V and 5 bases from J, leaving 13 bases between. The CDR3 runs 16 residues. DNA of the CDR3: TGTGCCAGCAGTTACTCAACCGGGAATGGAAATGAAAAACTGTTTTTT. Translating gives CASSYSTGNGNEKLFF.

The rearrangement links TRBV6-6 to TRBJ1-5; TRBD1 matches at 9 bases. The CDR3 covers 16 residues. CDR1 and CDR2 (germline): MNHNY, SVGAGI (reference sequence). V lost 6 bases, J lost 8 bases, and 14 bases stayed unmatched. CDR3 loop: CASSQYRGLTEEPQHF. DNA for the CDR3: TGTGCCAGCAGCCAGTACAGGGGGCTGACCGAGGAGCCCCAGCATTTT.